What follows are 5 T cell receptor beta chains derived from one specimen sequenced in a study of blood T cell repertoires in COVID-19. Assay used: immunoSEQ multiplex PCR; TCRdb lists only in-frame clones, some missing. Here the sample spans 70,000 or so clones, more than 75% being singletons. Sequenced input: peripheral blood. The receptors stem from a human donor in a cohort sampled during active COVID-19.

The chain carries TRBV7-2 and TRBJ2-7; D is possibly TRBD1 (6 bases). CDR1 is SGHTA, CDR2 FQGNSA, per germline. The length of the CDR3 is 16 residues. Between the trimmed V and J ends, which lost 6 bases and 0 bases, there was a span of 18 bases. The CDR3 sequence is CASRPTGTRSSYEQYF. DNA for the CDR3: TGTGCCAGCAGACCCACAGGGACCCGCAGCTCCTACGAGCAGTACTTC. The whole variable domain, filled in from reference TRBV7-2 and TRBJ2-7, reads GAGVSQSPSNKVTEKGKDVELRCDPISGHTALYWYRQSLGQGLEFLIYFQGNSAPDKSGLPSDRFSAERTGGSVSTLTIQRTQQEDSAVYLCASRPTGTRSSYEQYFGPGTRLTVT.

J is TRBJ2-1 and V is TRBV4-2; 16 bases match TRBD2. V was clipped by 1 base and J by 2 bases; unmatched bases: 8. The CDR3 extends over 20 amino acids. Germline V gene data show CDR1 as LGHNA and CDR2 as YNFKEQ. DNA for the CDR3: TGTGCCAGCAGCCAAGCCCTTGGGACTAGCGGGGGGGCCACCTACAATGAGCAGTTCTTC. Protein product: CASSQALGTSGGATYNEQFF.

Remarks on this clone: The junction does not match germline at one end; this may be a read error. The J gene is TRBJ2-3, the V gene TRBV7-9; no definite D call. Germline values: CDR1 SEHNR, CDR2 FQNEAQ (reference sequence). The CDR3 length is 17 residues. CDR3 amino acids: CASSLDPSGQSTDAQYF. The DNA of the CDR3 is TGTGCCAGCAGCTTAGACCCTTCTGGGCAAAGCACAGATGCGCAGTATTTT.

V usage is TRBV18 and J usage is TRBJ2-1; 14 bases are a match to TRBD2. J gave up 9 bases and V 2 bases, and 6 bases lay outside the gene matches. Germline V gene lookup returns CDR1 KGHSH and CDR2 LQKENI. The CDR3 has 16 residues. Here the CDR3 reads CASSPKTSGGAGEQFF. In nucleotides, the CDR3 is TGTGCCAGCTCACCAAAGACTAGCGGGGGGGCTGGTGAGCAGTTCTTC.

This clone was picked up a small number of times. V and J are TRBV5-1 and TRBJ2-5, with D possibly being TRBD1 (7 bases). The CDR3 consists of 15 residues. Per germline, CDR1 SGHRS and CDR2 YFSETQ. Between the trimmed V and J ends, which lost 5 bases and 2 bases, there was a span of 16 bases. The CDR3 DNA sequence: TGCGCCAGCAGACGCCGCGGGACAGAACAAGAGACCCAGTACTTC. This codes for CASRRRGTEQETQYF.